A selection of T cell receptor beta chains follows, all from one sample in a study of blood T cell repertoires in COVID-19. Some clones are missing from TCRdb's copy, which holds only in-frame ones; the method was immunoSEQ multiplex PCR. The data show about 180,000 clones, approximately 88% seen once. The specimen sequenced was peripheral blood. The receptors were sampled from a woman in her thirties or forties with COVID-19, enrolled during active disease. Both conserved end residues are part of each CDR3. D genes are given only for firm matches. Only some rows state a clone size, as once, few, many or a class for expanded clones.

J gene	V gene	D gene	clone size	CDR3 DNA	CDR3 protein
TRBJ1-1	TRBV5-1	NA	once	TGCGCCAGCAGCGATCAGGGTGGCGCTGAAGCTTTCTTT	CASSDQGGAEAFF
TRBJ2-5	TRBV5-1	NA	NA	TGCGCCAGCAGCTTCAGGCTCGTATTACGGGAGACCCAGTACTTC	CASSFRLVLRETQYF
TRBJ1-5	TRBV24-1	NA	NA	TGTGCCACCATGGTTGGTCGACAGAATAGCAATCAGCCCCAGCATTTT	CATMVGRQNSNQPQHF
TRBJ2-5	TRBV11-2	NA	NA	TGTGCCAGCAGGACTAGTGTGAGGGGTGAGACCCAGTACTTC	CASRTSVRGETQYF
TRBJ1-5	TRBV21-1	NA	NA	TGTGCCAGCAGCGGGGGGGGCAGGGCAGTATTGCCCCAGCATTTT	CASSGGGRAVLPQHF
TRBJ2-7	TRBV28	TRBD2	NA	TGTGCCAGCAGTTTACTAGCGGGAGACCTCGGGCAGTACTTC	CASSLLAGDLGQYF
TRBJ2-7	TRBV27	TRBD2	NA	TGTGCCAGCACATCCCCCGGCGGGAGGCGGGACGAGCAGTACTTC	CASTSPGGRRDEQYF
TRBJ1-4	TRBV19	TRBD1	NA	TGTGCCAGTAACGCAGGGGGATACGAAAAACTGTTTTTT	CASNAGGYEKLFF
TRBJ2-7	TRBV3-1/TRBV3-2	NA	few	TGTGCCAGCAGCCAAAATCGGGGTCTCTACGAGCAGTACTTC	CASSQNRGLYEQYF
TRBJ2-1	TRBV5-1	TRBD1	NA	TGCGCCAGCAGCTCCCCGGGACAGGGGGCTCATGAGCAGTTCTTC	CASSSPGQGAHEQFF
TRBJ1-4	TRBV6-5	NA	NA	TGTGCCAGCACGCAGGGCGGGAGGGCTGAAAAACTGTTTTTT	CASTQGGRAEKLFF
TRBJ2-7	TRBV6-5	TRBD1	few	TGTGCCAGCAGCCTGACAGGGGGCGAACACGAGCAGTACTTC	CASSLTGGEHEQYF
TRBJ1-1	TRBV7-8	TRBD1	NA	TGTGCCAGCAGCCTACTAGGACAGGGGAACACTGAAGCTTTCTTT	CASSLLGQGNTEAFF
TRBJ2-7	TRBV6-1	TRBD1	NA	TGTGCCAGCAGTGATGCCGGGACAGTTAGAGTCTACGAGCAGTACTTC	CASSDAGTVRVYEQYF
TRBJ2-7	TRBV19	NA	NA	TGTGCCAGTAGTATCCCGGGGACTGGCGCCTACGAGCAGTACTTC	CASSIPGTGAYEQYF
TRBJ2-2	TRBV9	NA	NA	TGTGCCAGCAGCTTGACTCCTACGGAGGGCGGGGAGCTGTTTTTT	CASSLTPTEGGELFF
TRBJ1-1	TRBV2	TRBD1	NA	TGCACAGGGGGGACAGCACCTCCTAACACTGAAGCTTTCTTT	CTGGTAPPNTEAFF
TRBJ2-7	TRBV3-1/TRBV3-2	NA	NA	TGTGCCAGCAGCCAAGGCTTAGCGGCTTCCTACGAGCAGTACTTC	CASSQGLAASYEQYF
TRBJ2-7	TRBV19	TRBD1	few	TGTGCCAGTCGAGGAAGGACAGGGCCCTACGAGCAGTACTTC	CASRGRTGPYEQYF
TRBJ2-5	TRBV24-1	TRBD2	NA	TGTGCCACCAGTGACCCCGGGGGGAGGAAAGAGACCCAGTACTTC	CATSDPGGRKETQYF
TRBJ1-3	TRBV27	TRBD1	NA	TGTGCCAGCAGTTTATTCCTTGTGGGGAAGGGACAGGGAAACACCATATATTTT	CASSLFLVGKGQGNTIYF
TRBJ1-1	TRBV7-9	NA	NA	TGTGCCAGCAGCTTAAGTGTAGGGGGGAACACTGAAGCTTTCTTT	CASSLSVGGNTEAFF
TRBJ2-3	TRBV3-1/TRBV3-2	NA	NA	TGTGCCAGCAGCCAGGACTACCCTCATACGCAGTATTTT	CASSQDYPHTQYF
TRBJ2-7	TRBV5-1	NA	NA	TGCGCCAGCACGGAAGCGGGACAGGACTCATACGAGCAGTACTTC	CASTEAGQDSYEQYF
TRBJ2-7	TRBV28	TRBD1	NA	TGTGCCAGCGGCCTAGGGGGGACAGGGGGCGGCGAGCAGTACTTC	CASGLGGTGGGEQYF
TRBJ1-5	TRBV19	NA	NA	TGTGCCAGTAGTATAGTGTCCAACAATCAGCCCCAGCATTTT	CASSIVSNNQPQHF
TRBJ1-2	TRBV4-1	NA	NA	TGCGCCAGCAGCCAAGAGAGCGTGTTCGCGGGGGGCTACACCTTC	CASSQESVFAGGYTF
TRBJ2-3	TRBV5-1	TRBD2	NA	TGCGCCAGCAGCTTGGGCTTACTAGCGGGAGTTGGAAGTGGGACAGATACGCAGTATTTT	CASSLGLLAGVGSGTDTQYF
TRBJ2-7	TRBV6-5	NA	NA	TGTGCCAGCAGTTACTCGAGGCCGTACGAGCAGTACTTC	CASSYSRPYEQYF
TRBJ1-1	TRBV6-4	NA	few	TGTGCCAGCAGTCCCGCAGGGGAAGACACTGAAGCTTTCTTT	CASSPAGEDTEAFF
TRBJ2-1	TRBV25-1	NA	NA	TGTGCCAGCAGAGGGGCAGATAAGTTCTTC	CASRGADKFF
TRBJ1-5	TRBV11-2	TRBD1	once	TGTGCCAGCAGCCCGGACAGGGACCTCAATCAGCCCCAGCATTTT	CASSPDRDLNQPQHF
TRBJ2-1	TRBV5-1	NA	NA	TGCGCCAGCACTCGGCGGGCACACGAGCAGTTCTTC	CASTRRAHEQFF
TRBJ1-1	TRBV9	NA	NA	TGTGCCAGCAGCGTGACCTCCCAGGGGAGGGCTGAAGCTTTCTTT	CASSVTSQGRAEAFF
TRBJ2-7	TRBV27	TRBD1	NA	TGTGCCAGCAGTTTCTTGACAGGGGGTTACTACGAGCAGTACTTC	CASSFLTGGYYEQYF
TRBJ2-7	TRBV27	NA	NA	TGTGCCAGCAGTTTACGCCCCTTTGGCGGGGCTTCTTACGAGCAGTACTTC	CASSLRPFGGASYEQYF
TRBJ2-3	TRBV5-6	NA	once	TGTGCCAGCAGCTTGTTCCGCGGGGCAACCACAGATACGCAGTATTTT	CASSLFRGATTDTQYF
TRBJ2-2	TRBV4-1	TRBD1	few	TGCGCCAGCAGCCAAGATGTGGACAGGGCGGCCGGGGAGCTGTTTTTT	CASSQDVDRAAGELFF
TRBJ1-4	TRBV7-9	NA	once	TGTGCCAGCAGCTTTAACCCCACTGGGACTCTAGAAAAACTGTTTTTT	CASSFNPTGTLEKLFF
TRBJ1-1	TRBV7-9	TRBD1	NA	TGTGCCAGCAGACAGACAGGGGACACTGAAGCTTTCTTT	CASRQTGDTEAFF
TRBJ1-3	TRBV6-5	TRBD1	NA	TGTGCCAGCAGTTCTTTAGGGACAGGGGAGATTGGCATATATTTT	CASSSLGTGEIGIYF
TRBJ1-1	TRBV6-5	NA	NA	TGTGCCAGCATGTCAGGATTCATGAACACTGAAGCTTTCTTT	CASMSGFMNTEAFF
TRBJ1-5	TRBV28	TRBD1	NA	TGTGCCAGCAGTTTAGGGACAGGGTACCAGCCCCAGCATTTT	CASSLGTGYQPQHF
TRBJ2-3	TRBV24-1	TRBD2	few	TGTGCCACCAGTGACCCCGATGTAGGTCGCGGGAGGGCTGGGAGCACAGATACGCAGTATTTT	CATSDPDVGRGRAGSTDTQYF
TRBJ2-7	TRBV7-8	NA	NA	TGTGCCAGCAGTATACAGGAGATAGAGTCCTACGAGCAGTACTTC	CASSIQEIESYEQYF
TRBJ2-2	TRBV4-1	TRBD2	NA	TGCGCCAGCAGCCAGGGACTAGCGGGGGGCCGGGGAAGTACCGGGGAGCTGTTTTTT	CASSQGLAGGRGSTGELFF
TRBJ2-4	TRBV28	TRBD2	NA	TGTGCCAGCAGTTCCCTCCGACTAGCGGGAGGGGGAAACATTCAGTACTTC	CASSSLRLAGGGNIQYF
TRBJ2-3	TRBV2	NA	once	TGTGCCAGCAGTTCGCTGGGTCGGGGAGATACGCAGTATTTT	CASSSLGRGDTQYF
TRBJ1-3	TRBV3-1/TRBV3-2	NA	NA	TGTGCCAGCAGCCAAGATCGTGCGATTGCAGGCACCGGAAACACCATATATTTT	CASSQDRAIAGTGNTIYF
TRBJ2-7	TRBV6-4	TRBD1	NA	TGTGCCAGCAGTGCTGCCAGGGGGTACGAGCAGTACTTC	CASSAARGYEQYF
TRBJ2-5	TRBV29-1	NA	NA	TGCAGCGTTGCGCGACAGCAAGAGACCCAGTACTTC	CSVARQQETQYF
TRBJ2-2	TRBV11-3	TRBD1	NA	TGTGCCAGCAGCCCACCTGACAGGGAGGGGGAGCTGTTTTTT	CASSPPDREGELFF